This entry is about one T cell receptor beta chain. As yet, its antigen is unknown. Per the germline V gene, CDR1 is MNHNS and CDR2 is SASEGT. CDR3 length: 17 amino acids. V lost 3 bases, J lost 5 bases, and 10 bases stayed unmatched. This specimen comes from a study of shared clonotypes between healthy human individuals. Overall study results and limits: Unshared clonotypes carried lower generation probabilities than those common to all four donors. How much donors shared clonotypes was expected to be affected by sequencing depth.

Only Caucasian adults living in Nashville, Tennessee made up the donor group. It was into CD45RA+ naive and CD45RA-negative memory subsets that the CD4+ cells were split. Assay: immunoSEQ multiplex PCR; the TCRdb copy retains only in-frame clones and omits some. This table holds about 1 million clones, about 76% found once. The material sequenced was memory CD4+ T cells sorted from blood. Subset here: CD45RA-negative fraction. The rearrangement links TRBV6-1 to TRBJ1-4; 9 positions match TRBD1. The TCR sequence derives from a man aged 18-30 years in good health. CDR3 nucleotide sequence: TGTGCCAGCAGTGATGGGACAGGGAGTAAAAGGAATGAAAAACTGTTTTTT. Amino acid sequence: CASSDGTGSKRNEKLFF.